The clone carrying this TCR beta chain rates as medium-sized (0.01 to 0.1%). Its cognate antigen is unknown. Germline V CDR1 and CDR2: MNHEY, SMNVEV (reference sequence). Losses at the gene ends were 4 bases for V and 8 bases for J; bases not matched to a gene: 5. There are 13 residues in the CDR3. Study results and caveats: Tumor memory CD4+ T cell TCR gene usage was found to cluster with blood and lymph node memory CD4+ cells and with lymph node naive CD4+ cells.

Constant-region reverse primers amplified full-length variable regions, followed by semi-nested Nested Universal Primer A PCR. TCRdb independently ran MiXCR on the 5' RACE reads; one entry per CDR3 protein. The sample records 10,000 to 13,000 distinct CDR3 sequences, more than 15% being singletons. The sorted Tregs were CD4+CD25+CD127-/low cells. The sequence came from a female donor with breast cancer. What was sequenced was Tregs sorted from a lymph node. This sequence joins TRBV27 and TRBJ1-2, with 9 nucleotides matching TRBD1. As DNA, the CDR3 is TGTGCCAGCAGTTCGGGACAGGGCGAGGGCTACACCTTC. It encodes CASSSGQGEGYTF.